The 20 T cell receptor beta chains below come from one sample, sequenced in a study of identical twins. TCRdb redid the calling of the 5' RACE reads with MiXCR, one entry per CDR3 protein. The table includes some 660,000 distinct CDR3 sequences, 8.5% to 9% detected once. These records were also assigned to another study, of yellow fever vaccine responses in identical twins.

The sample was PBMCs. The receptor set was obtained from a woman aged 18-30 years in good health.

This clonotype showed up just a few times. The chain uses TRBV24-1 and TRBJ2-3; maybe TRBD1 (5 bases). V lost 8 bases and J 3 bases, leaving 5 bases between the germline ends. Germline CDR1 KGHDR, CDR2 SFDVKD. This CDR3 has 11 amino acids. This CDR3 reads CATKGTDTQYF. CDR3 coding DNA: TGTGCCACCAAGGGGACAGATACGCAGTATTTT.

The chain uses TRBV10-3 and TRBJ2-5; the D gene is possibly TRBD2 (6 bases). The CDR3 is made up of 14 amino acids. Deletions cut 6 bases from V and 3 bases from J, with 14 bases between. Germline V gene data show CDR1 as ENHRY and CDR2 as SYGVKD. The CDR3 nucleotides read TGTGCCATCAGCCAGACTAGGTTGGAAGAGACCCAGTACTTC. This gives the protein CAISQTRLEETQYF.

There are a few counts of this clonotype. J is TRBJ2-1 and V is TRBV5-6; D is undetermined. The germline gives CDR1 SGHDT, CDR2 YYEEEE. The V end lost 2 bases, the J end lost 4 bases, and 10 bases lay between the germline ends. This CDR3 spans 14 amino acids. The CDR3 loop reads CASSLVAEYNEQFF. In nucleotides, the CDR3 is TGTGCCAGCAGCTTAGTTGCCGAATACAATGAGCAGTTCTTC. The full variable domain, rest sourced from reference TRBV5-6 and TRBJ2-1, is DAGVTQSPTHLIKTRGQQVTLRCSPKSGHDTVSWYQQALGQGPQFIFQYYEEEERQRGNFPDRFSGHQFPNYSSELNVNALLLGDSALYLCASSLVAEYNEQFFGPGTRLTVL.

V is TRBV4-3 and J is TRBJ1-6, with TRBD1 matching 8 bases. J was trimmed by 10 bases and V by 3 bases; bases with no gene match: 2. The CDR3 spans 13 residues. The germline V gene has CDR1 LGHNA and CDR2 YSLEER. CDR3 DNA: TGCGCCAGCAGCCATGGACAGGGCTCACCCCTCCACTTT. Amino acid sequence: CASSHGQGSPLHF.

This clonotype was seen more than once but under ten times. The chain combines TRBV18 with TRBJ2-3, with 7 bases matching TRBD1. The V gene's germline CDR1 is KGHSH and CDR2 LQKENI. The CDR3 is made up of 16 amino acids. J was trimmed by 3 bases and V by 1 base; bases with no gene match: 7. The CDR3 sequence is CASSPLTGTPTDTQYF. As DNA, the CDR3 is TGTGCCAGCTCACCACTGACAGGGACCCCGACAGATACGCAGTATTTT.

The V gene is TRBV10-3, the J gene TRBJ2-7, with 9 bases lining up with TRBD1. The CDR3 has 14 amino acids. Per germline, CDR1 ENHRY and CDR2 SYGVKD. With V trimmed by 8 bases and J by 3 bases, 8 bases remained unmatched. In DNA form, the CDR3 reads TGTGCCATCGCCGGACAGGGGAAAGACTACGAGCAGTACTTC. Translation gives CAIAGQGKDYEQYF.

This clonotype has more than one count but fewer than ten. The chain recombines TRBV7-9 with TRBJ2-3; the D gene is possibly TRBD1 (6 bases). V was clipped by 4 bases and J by 5 bases, with 19 bases between them. Germline lookup yields CDR1 SEHNR and CDR2 FQNEAQ (reference sequence). The CDR3 extends over 16 amino acids. The CDR3: CASSSRDITSGDTQYF. For the CDR3, the DNA is TGTGCCAGCAGCTCAAGGGACATAACATCGGGAGATACGCAGTATTTT.

The chain recombines TRBV11-1 with TRBJ2-7, with TRBD2 identical over 16 bases. Per germline, CDR1 SGHAT and CDR2 FQDESV (reference sequence). The J segment lost 0 bases and the V segment lost 1 base, leaving 6 bases of the junction unmatched. This CDR3 is 19 amino acids long. CDR3 in DNA: TGTGCCAGCAGCTTAGTAAAGGGACTAGCGGGAGGGAGCTCCTACGAGCAGTACTTC. Amino acids: CASSLVKGLAGGSSYEQYF.

This clonotype was detected only a few times. V usage is TRBV28 and J usage is TRBJ2-7; TRBD1 aligns across 8 bases. V was clipped by 7 bases and J by 5 bases; unmatched bases: 7. Germline V CDR1 and CDR2: MDHEN, SYDVKM. The CDR3 is 13 residues long. The CDR3, as DNA: TGTGCCAGCACCCGGACAGGGTACCACGAGCAGTACTTC. Amino acid sequence: CASTRTGYHEQYF.

In this sample, this clonotype turned up a few times. This sequence joins TRBV24-1 and TRBJ2-5, with 7 bases lining up with TRBD1. The V and J ends lost 4 bases and 5 bases, in that order; junction bases with no gene match: 9. CDR1 is KGHDR and CDR2 is SFDVKD in the germline V gene. CDR3 length: 15 residues. In DNA, the CDR3 is TGTGCCACCAGTGACGCCGGACAGGCCGGGGAGACCCAGTACTTC. The encoded protein is CATSDAGQAGETQYF.

There are a few counts of this clonotype. V usage is TRBV7-2 and J usage is TRBJ2-7, with D perhaps TRBD1 (6 bases). There are 15 residues in the CDR3. Trimming removed 6 bases at V and 2 bases at J, with 17 bases between. CDR1 is SGHTA, CDR2 FQGNSA, per germline. The CDR3 region is CASSLYTGLAYEQYF. The CDR3 DNA reads TGTGCCAGCAGTTTATACACAGGGCTTGCCTACGAGCAGTACTTC.

This clonotype was seen a few times. The V and J genes are TRBV10-3 and TRBJ2-1; D is undetermined. Trimming pared 7 bases from V and 5 bases from J, leaving 12 bases between. The CDR3 spans 13 residues. Germline V gene data show CDR1 as ENHRY and CDR2 as SYGVKD. The chain's CDR3 is CAITAGPDNEQFF. The CDR3 DNA is TGTGCCATCACAGCCGGGCCGGACAATGAGCAGTTCTTC.

This clonotype turned up a few times. V is TRBV21-1 and J is TRBJ2-7. TRBV21-1 is an annotated pseudogene. CDR3 length: 16 residues. The CDR3 sequence is CASSNLQTGSSYEQYF. The CDR3 nucleotides are TGTGCCAGCAGCAATTTACAAACGGGGAGCTCCTACGAGCAGTACTTC.

The rearrangement joins TRBV6-5 to TRBJ2-6, with a possible D match to TRBD1 (5 bases). Germline lookup yields CDR1 MNHEY and CDR2 SVGAGI. V lost 2 bases to trimming and J lost 4 bases, with 15 bases between them. The CDR3 is 17 amino acids. The CDR3 loop is CASSYGAVEPGANVLTF. The CDR3 DNA reads as TGTGCCAGCAGTTACGGGGCAGTAGAGCCGGGGGCCAACGTCCTGACTTTC.

This clonotype has more than one count but fewer than ten. The chain links TRBV13 to TRBJ2-7; 9 nucleotides agree with TRBD1. J lost 3 bases, V lost 6 bases, and 6 bases had no gene match. Per the germline V gene, CDR1 is PRHDT and CDR2 is FYEKMQ (reference sequence). CDR3 length equals 14 residues. The CDR3 DNA reads TGTGCCAGCAGTCGACAGGGGGAGGACTACGAGCAGTACTTC. Its protein product is CASSRQGEDYEQYF. Using reference TRBV13 and TRBJ2-7 for the parts outside the CDR3, the full variable domain is AAGVIQSPRHLIKEKRETATLKCYPIPRHDTVYWYQQGPGQDPQFLISFYEKMQSDKGSIPDRFSAQQFSDYHSELNMSSLELGDSALYFCASSRQGEDYEQYFGPGTRLTVT.

This clonotype was seen a few times. The gene calls are TRBV7-3 and TRBJ2-3; 10 bases line up with TRBD2. The germline gives CDR1 SGHTA, CDR2 FQGTGA. J was trimmed by 8 bases and V by 2 bases; bases with no gene match: 16. The CDR3 runs to 18 residues. The CDR3: CASSLYPDSGGPRGTQYF. The CDR3 region has the DNA TGTGCCAGCAGCTTATACCCCGATAGCGGGGGGCCCAGGGGTACGCAGTATTTT.

This clonotype was picked up a small number of times. V and J are TRBV20-1 and TRBJ2-7; 12 bases map to TRBD2. Losses at the gene ends were 3 bases for V and 1 base for J; bases not matched to a gene: 10. The CDR3 has 17 amino acids. Germline V CDR1 and CDR2: DFQATT, SNEGSKA (reference sequence). Here the CDR3 reads CSARPTASGGGSYEQYF. DNA of the CDR3: TGCAGTGCTAGGCCCACGGCTAGCGGGGGGGGATCCTACGAGCAGTACTTC.

This chain connects TRBV2 to TRBJ2-1, with D uncertain. Germline assignment: CDR1 SNHLY and CDR2 FYNNEI. There are 13 residues in the CDR3. Written as DNA, the CDR3 is TGTGTACTTTCTCCAAGCTCCTACAATGAGCAGTTCTTC. This encodes CVLSPSSYNEQFF.

This clonotype was seen repeatedly, ten times or more. The V and J genes are TRBV6-5 and TRBJ1-2, with D hard to call. The germline V and J ends were trimmed by 7 bases and 3 bases, with 6 bases remaining between them. The CDR3 length is 11 residues. The germline V gene has CDR1 MNHEY and CDR2 SVGAGI. The CDR3 loop reads CASNGDYGYTF. The DNA of the CDR3 is TGTGCCAGCAATGGTGACTATGGCTACACCTTC.

There are many counts of this clonotype. The chain uses TRBV16 and TRBJ1-1; D is uncertain. V shed 0 bases and J shed 0 bases, with 5 bases lying between them. Germline-derived CDR1 and CDR2 are KGHSY and FQNENV. The CDR3 is 14 amino acids. The CDR3 bases are TGTGCCAGCAGCCAATCCCCTTTGAACACTGAAGCTTTCTTT. Encoded protein: CASSQSPLNTEAFF.